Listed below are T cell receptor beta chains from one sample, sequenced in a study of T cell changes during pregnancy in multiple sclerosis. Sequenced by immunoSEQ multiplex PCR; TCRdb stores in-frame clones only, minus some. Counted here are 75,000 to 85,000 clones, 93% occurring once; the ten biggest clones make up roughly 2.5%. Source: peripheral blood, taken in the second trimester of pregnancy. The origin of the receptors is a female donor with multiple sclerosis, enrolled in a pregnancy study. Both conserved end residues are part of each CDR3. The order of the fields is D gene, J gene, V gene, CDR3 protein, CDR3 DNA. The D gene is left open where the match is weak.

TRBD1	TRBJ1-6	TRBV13	CASSLVGTGGYNSPLHF	TGTGCCAGCAGCTTAGTGGGGACAGGGGGCTATAATTCACCCCTCCACTTT
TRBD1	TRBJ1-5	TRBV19	CASNPRDRGWSQPQHF	TGTGCCAGTAACCCCCGGGACAGGGGTTGGAGTCAGCCCCAGCATTTT
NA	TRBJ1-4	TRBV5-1	CASSLARGTNEKLFF	TGCGCCAGCAGCTTGGCCAGGGGAACTAATGAAAAACTGTTTTTT
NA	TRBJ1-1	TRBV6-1	CASIWSYYTEAFF	TGTGCCAGCATATGGTCTTACTACACTGAAGCTTTCTTT
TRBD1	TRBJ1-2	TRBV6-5	CASSYPGQREGGYTF	TGTGCCAGCAGTTACCCGGGACAGAGAGAAGGTGGCTACACCTTC
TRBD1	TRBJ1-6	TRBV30	CAWSPTGGFNSPLHF	TGTGCCTGGAGCCCGACAGGGGGCTTTAATTCACCCCTCCACTTT
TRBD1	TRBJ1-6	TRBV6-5	CASSYGTGNSPLHF	TGTGCCAGCAGTTACGGGACAGGGAATTCACCCCTCCACTTT
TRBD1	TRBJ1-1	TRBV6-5	CASRYAGGFTEAFF	TGTGCCAGCAGGTACGCAGGGGGCTTTACTGAAGCTTTCTTT
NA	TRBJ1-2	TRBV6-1	CASSEVAGNYGYTF	TGTGCCAGCAGTGAAGTGGCGGGGAACTATGGCTACACCTTC
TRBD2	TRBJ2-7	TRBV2	CASSGLAGGPEQYF	TGTGCCAGCAGTGGACTAGCGGGGGGGCCCGAGCAGTACTTC
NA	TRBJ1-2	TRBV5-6	CASSPAQGGRGYTF	TGTGCCAGCAGCCCGGCACAGGGTGGACGAGGCTACACCTTC
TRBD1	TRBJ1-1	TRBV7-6	CASSSHRGPEAFF	TGTGCCAGCAGCTCTCACAGGGGCCCTGAAGCTTTCTTT
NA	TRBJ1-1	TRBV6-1	CAAGRAKNTEAFF	TGTGCAGCAGGCAGGGCGAAGAACACTGAAGCTTTCTTT
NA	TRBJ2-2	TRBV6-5	CASSYSTGSGELFF	TGTGCCAGCAGTTACTCGACGGGGTCCGGGGAGCTGTTTTTT
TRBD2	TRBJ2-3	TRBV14	CASSHTASAGGGTDTQYF	TGTGCCAGCAGCCACACGGCCTCGGCGGGGGGGGGCACAGATACGCAGTATTTT